This T cell receptor beta chain comes out of a study of T-cell memory formation after mild COVID-19. The study, taken as a whole, reports: There was no confirmation that second-wave clones peaking on day 37 were SARS-CoV-2 specific.

TCRdb re-derived calls from the 5' RACE reads in MiXCR, one entry per CDR3 protein. Of just under 550,000 distinct CDR3 sequences listed, over 20% are singletons. Trimming removed 2 bases from V and 5 bases from J, with 18 bases in between. Germline values: CDR1 SGHRS, CDR2 YFSETQ. The CDR3 totals 16 residues. Only a few counts were recorded for this clonotype. The antigen is undetermined. Sequences were obtained from PBMCs or a T cell subset sorted from them (not recorded which). This receptor was identified in an adult woman who had mild COVID-19 (a few samples of this study predate the infection). Cell type and time point are not known. V and J are TRBV5-1 and TRBJ2-3; possibly TRBD2 for D (6 bases). The CDR3 here is CASSFGTGVEQDTQYF. The DNA of the CDR3 is TGCGCCAGCAGCTTTGGCACGGGAGTCGAGCAAGATACGCAGTATTTT.